This TCR beta chain was sequenced during a study of blood T cell repertoires in COVID-19. TCRdb keeps only in-frame clones here, not all; method: immunoSEQ multiplex PCR. Of about 250,000 clones listed, around 82% are singletons. This CDR3 region has 13 residues. The V and J ends lost 3 bases and 4 bases, in that order; junction bases with no gene match: 5. The germline V gene has CDR1 GTSNPN and CDR2 SVGIG (reference sequence). Sequencing was carried out using peripheral blood. The V gene is TRBV30, the J gene TRBJ2-7; 8 bases line up with TRBD1. This sequence was found in a woman in her 70s with acute or convalescent COVID-19. As DNA, the CDR3 is TGTGCCTGGAGGAAGACAGGGGTATACGAGCAGTACTTC. This gives the protein CAWRKTGVYEQYF.